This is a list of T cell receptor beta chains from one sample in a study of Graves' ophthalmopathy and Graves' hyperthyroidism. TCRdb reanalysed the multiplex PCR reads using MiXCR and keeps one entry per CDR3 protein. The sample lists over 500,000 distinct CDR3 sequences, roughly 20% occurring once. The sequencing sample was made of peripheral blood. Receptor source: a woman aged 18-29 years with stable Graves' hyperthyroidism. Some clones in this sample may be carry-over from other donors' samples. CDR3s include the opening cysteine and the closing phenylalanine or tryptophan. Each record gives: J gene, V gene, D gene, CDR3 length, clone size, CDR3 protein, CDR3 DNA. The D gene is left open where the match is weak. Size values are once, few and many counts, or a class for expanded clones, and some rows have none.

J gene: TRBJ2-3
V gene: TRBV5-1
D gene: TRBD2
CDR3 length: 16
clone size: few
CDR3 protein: CASSLDCGRCTDTQYF
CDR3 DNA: TGCGCCAGCAGCTTGGATTGCGGGAGATGCACAGATACGCAGTATTTT

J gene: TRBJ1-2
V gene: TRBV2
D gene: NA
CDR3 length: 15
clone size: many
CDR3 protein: CASSELNKFNYGYTF
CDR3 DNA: TGTGCCAGCAGTGAATTGAACAAATTTAACTATGGCTACACCTTC

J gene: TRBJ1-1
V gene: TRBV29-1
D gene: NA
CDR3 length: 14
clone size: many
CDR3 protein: CSVERWGVNTEAFF
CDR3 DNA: TGCAGCGTTGAACGGTGGGGGGTGAACACTGAAGCTTTCTTT

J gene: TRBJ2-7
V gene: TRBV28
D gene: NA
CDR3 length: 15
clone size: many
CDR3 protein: CASSLPPPGAVEQYF
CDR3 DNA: TGTGCCAGCAGTCTGCCCCCCCCAGGGGCTGTCGAGCAGTACTTC

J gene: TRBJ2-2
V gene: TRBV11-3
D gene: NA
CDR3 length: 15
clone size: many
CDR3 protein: CASSLRQVQAGELFF
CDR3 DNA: TGTGCCAGCAGCTTGAGACAGGTGCAAGCCGGGGAGCTGTTTTTT

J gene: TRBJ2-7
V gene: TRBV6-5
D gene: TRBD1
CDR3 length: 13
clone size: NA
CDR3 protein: CASSYTGTAEQYF
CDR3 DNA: TGTGCCAGCAGTTACACTGGGACAGCCGAGCAGTACTTC

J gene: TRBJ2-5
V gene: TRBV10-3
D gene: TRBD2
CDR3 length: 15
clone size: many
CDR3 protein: CAISEAGGPQETQYF
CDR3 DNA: TGTGCCATCAGTGAGGCGGGGGGGCCACAAGAGACCCAGTACTTC

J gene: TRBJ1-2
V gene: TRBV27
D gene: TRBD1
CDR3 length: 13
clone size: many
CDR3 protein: CASRPDRFDGYTF
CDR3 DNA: TGTGCCAGCAGACCGGACAGGTTTGATGGCTACACCTTC

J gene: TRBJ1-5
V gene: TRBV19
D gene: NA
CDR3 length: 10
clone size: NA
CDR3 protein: CAIGWQPQHF
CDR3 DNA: TGTGCCATCGGATGGCAGCCCCAGCATTTT

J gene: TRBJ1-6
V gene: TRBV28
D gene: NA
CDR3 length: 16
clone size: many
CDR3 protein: CASASPGGAVNSPLHF
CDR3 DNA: TGTGCCAGCGCTTCCCCGGGGGGGGCGGTAAATTCACCCCTCCACTTT

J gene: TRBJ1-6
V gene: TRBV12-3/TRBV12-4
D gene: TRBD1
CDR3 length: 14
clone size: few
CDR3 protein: CASSHLGGESPLHF
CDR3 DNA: TGTGCCAGCAGTCACTTAGGGGGCGAATCACCCCTCCACTTT

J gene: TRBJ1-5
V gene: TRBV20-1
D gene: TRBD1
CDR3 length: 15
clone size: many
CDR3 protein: CSARDPGQGNQPQHF
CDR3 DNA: TGCAGTGCTAGAGATCCTGGACAGGGGAATCAGCCCCAGCATTTT

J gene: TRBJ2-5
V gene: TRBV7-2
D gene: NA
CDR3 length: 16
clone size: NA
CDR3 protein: CASSLDPSPTRETQYF
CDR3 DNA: TGTGCCAGCAGCTTAGACCCCTCCCCGACTAGGGAGACCCAGTACTTC

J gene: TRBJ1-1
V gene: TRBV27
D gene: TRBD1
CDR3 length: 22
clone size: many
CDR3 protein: CASSFYLGDRGRRGPRNTEAFF
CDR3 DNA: TGTGCCAGCAGTTTCTATCTCGGGGACAGGGGGCGGAGGGGCCCCCGGAACACTGAAGCTTTCTTT

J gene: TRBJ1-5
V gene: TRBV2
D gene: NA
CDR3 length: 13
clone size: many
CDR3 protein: CASEQGLAGPQHF
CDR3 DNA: TGTGCCAGCGAACAGGGTCTAGCGGGGCCCCAGCATTTT

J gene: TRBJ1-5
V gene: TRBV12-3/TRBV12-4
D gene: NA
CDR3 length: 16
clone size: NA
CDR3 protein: CASSLALREGNQPQHF
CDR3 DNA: TGTGCCAGCAGTTTAGCGCTCCGGGAGGGCAATCAGCCCCAGCATTTT

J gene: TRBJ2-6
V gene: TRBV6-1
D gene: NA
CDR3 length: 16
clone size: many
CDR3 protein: CASSRLDTSGANVLTF
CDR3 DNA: TGTGCCAGCAGTCGTCTGGACACCTCTGGGGCCAACGTCCTGACTTTC

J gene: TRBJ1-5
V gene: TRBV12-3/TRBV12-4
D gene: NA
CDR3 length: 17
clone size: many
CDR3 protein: CASSLEGRVRPNQPQHF
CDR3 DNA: TGTGCCAGCAGTTTAGAGGGTAGGGTACGACCCAATCAGCCCCAGCATTTT

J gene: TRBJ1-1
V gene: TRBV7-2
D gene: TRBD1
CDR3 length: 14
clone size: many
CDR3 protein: CASSSGQWNTEAFF
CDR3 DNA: TGTGCCAGCAGCTCGGGACAGTGGAACACTGAAGCTTTCTTT

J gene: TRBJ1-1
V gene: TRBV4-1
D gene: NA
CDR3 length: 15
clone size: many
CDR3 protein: CASSQGRRGSTEAFF
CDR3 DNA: TGCGCCAGCAGCCAAGGTAGGAGGGGGAGCACTGAAGCTTTCTTT

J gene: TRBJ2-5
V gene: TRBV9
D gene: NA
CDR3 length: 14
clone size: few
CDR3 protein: CASSGGTFQETKYF
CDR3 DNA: TGTGCCAGCAGCGGGGGCACTTTCCAAGAGACCAAGTACTTC

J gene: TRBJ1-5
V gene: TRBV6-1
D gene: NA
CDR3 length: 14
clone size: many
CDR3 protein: CASSEGTRNQPQHF
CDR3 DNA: TGTGCCAGCAGTGAAGGGACACGGAATCAGCCCCAGCATTTT

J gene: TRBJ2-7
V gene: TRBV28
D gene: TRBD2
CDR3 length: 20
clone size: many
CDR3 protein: CASSPKLTGISGRADYEQYF
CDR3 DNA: TGTGCCAGCAGTCCGAAACTCACAGGGATCAGCGGGAGGGCCGACTACGAGCAGTACTTC

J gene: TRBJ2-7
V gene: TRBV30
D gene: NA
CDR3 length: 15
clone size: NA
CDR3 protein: CAWSGRKLIRDEQYF
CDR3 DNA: TGCGCCTGGAGTGGGCGGAAGCTCATCAGGGACGAGCAGTACTTC

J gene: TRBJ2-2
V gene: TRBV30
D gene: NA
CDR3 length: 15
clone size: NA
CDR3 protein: CAWRSIHKNTGELFF
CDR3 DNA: TGTGCCTGGAGATCTATTCACAAGAACACCGGGGAGCTGTTTTTT

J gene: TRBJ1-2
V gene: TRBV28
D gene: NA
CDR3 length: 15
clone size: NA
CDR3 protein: CASSFGDPGDYGYTF
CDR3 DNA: TGTGCCAGCAGTTTCGGGGATCCTGGAGACTATGGCTACACCTTC

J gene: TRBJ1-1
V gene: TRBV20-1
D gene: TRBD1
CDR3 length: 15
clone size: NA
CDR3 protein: CSARDFQGANTEAFF
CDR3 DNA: TGCAGTGCTAGAGATTTTCAGGGGGCTAACACTGAAGCTTTCTTT

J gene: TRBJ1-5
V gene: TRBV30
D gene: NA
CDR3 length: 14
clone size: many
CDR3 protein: CASARDGYNQPQHF
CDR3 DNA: TGTGCCTCCGCCCGGGACGGATACAATCAGCCCCAGCATTTT

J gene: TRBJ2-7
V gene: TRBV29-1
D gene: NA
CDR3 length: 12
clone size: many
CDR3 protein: CSVGDTTYEQYF
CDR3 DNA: TGCAGCGTTGGGGACACAACATACGAGCAGTACTTC

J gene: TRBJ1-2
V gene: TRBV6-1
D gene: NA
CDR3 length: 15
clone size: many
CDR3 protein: CASSERDPYGYGYTF
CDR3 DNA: TGTGCCAGCAGTGAACGGGACCCATACGGATATGGCTACACCTTC

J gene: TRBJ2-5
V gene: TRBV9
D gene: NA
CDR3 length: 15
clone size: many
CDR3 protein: CASSLNRDGEETQYF
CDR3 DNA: TGTGCCAGCAGCTTAAACCGGGACGGGGAAGAGACCCAGTACTTC

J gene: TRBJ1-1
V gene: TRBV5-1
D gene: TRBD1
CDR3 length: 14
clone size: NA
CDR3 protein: CASSRGQGGAEAFF
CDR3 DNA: TGCGCCAGCAGCCGAGGACAGGGGGGGGCTGAAGCTTTCTTT

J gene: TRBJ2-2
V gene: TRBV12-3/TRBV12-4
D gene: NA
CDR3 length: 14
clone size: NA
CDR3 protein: CASSRHGGTGELFF
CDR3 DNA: TGTGCCAGCAGTCGACACGGTGGCACCGGGGAGCTGTTTTTT

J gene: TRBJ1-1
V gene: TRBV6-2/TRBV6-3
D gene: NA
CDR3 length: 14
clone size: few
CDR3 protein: CASTSEVKPDEAFF
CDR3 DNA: TGTGCCAGCACCTCCGAGGTTAAGCCCGATGAAGCTTTCTTT

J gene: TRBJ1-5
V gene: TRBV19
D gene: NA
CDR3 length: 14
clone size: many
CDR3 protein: CASSMDRLGQPQHF
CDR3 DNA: TGTGCCAGTAGTATGGATCGGCTGGGTCAGCCCCAGCATTTT

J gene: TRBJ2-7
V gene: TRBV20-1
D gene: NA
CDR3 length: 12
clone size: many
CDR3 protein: CSASQGSDEQYF
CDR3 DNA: TGCAGTGCTAGTCAAGGTTCTGACGAGCAGTACTTC

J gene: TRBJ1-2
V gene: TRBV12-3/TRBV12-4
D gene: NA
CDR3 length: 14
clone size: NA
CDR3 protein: CASSFGPPNYGYTF
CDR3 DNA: TGTGCCAGCAGTTTCGGACCACCCAACTATGGCTACACCTTC

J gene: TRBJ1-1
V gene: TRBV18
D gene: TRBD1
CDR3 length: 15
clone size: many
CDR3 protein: CASSPPTGENTEAFF
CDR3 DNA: TGTGCCAGCTCACCACCGACAGGGGAGAACACTGAAGCTTTCTTT

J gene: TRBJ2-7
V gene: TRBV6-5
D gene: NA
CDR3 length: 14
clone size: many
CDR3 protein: CASSYLTGTYEQYF
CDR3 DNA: TGTGCCAGCAGTTACCTCACAGGGACCTACGAGCAGTACTTC

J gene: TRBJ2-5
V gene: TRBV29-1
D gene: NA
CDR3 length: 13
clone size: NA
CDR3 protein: CSARPRVEETQYF
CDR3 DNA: TGCAGCGCCCGGCCCCGGGTAGAGGAGACCCAGTACTTC

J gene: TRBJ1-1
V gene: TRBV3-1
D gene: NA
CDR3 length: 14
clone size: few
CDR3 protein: CASSRASMNTEAFF
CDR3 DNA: TGTGCCAGCAGCCGGGCCAGCATGAACACTGAAGCTTTCTTT

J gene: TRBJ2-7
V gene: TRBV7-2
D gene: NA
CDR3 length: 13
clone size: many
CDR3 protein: CASSSRRAYEQYF
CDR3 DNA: TGTGCCAGCAGCTCACGGAGGGCCTACGAGCAGTACTTC

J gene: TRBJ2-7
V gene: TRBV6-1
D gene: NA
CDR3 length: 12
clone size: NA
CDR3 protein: CASSTDGYEQYF
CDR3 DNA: TGTGCCAGCAGCACCGACGGCTACGAGCAGTACTTC

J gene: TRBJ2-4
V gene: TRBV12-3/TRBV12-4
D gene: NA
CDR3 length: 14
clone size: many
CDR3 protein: CASSLPFEANIKYF
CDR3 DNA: TGTGCCAGCAGTTTACCCTTCGAGGCAAACATTAAGTACTTC

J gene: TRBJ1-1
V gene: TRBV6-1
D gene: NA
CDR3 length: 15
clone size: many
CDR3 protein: CASRGEPGLVSEAFF
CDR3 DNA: TGTGCCAGCAGAGGGGAGCCCGGGCTCGTATCTGAAGCTTTCTTT

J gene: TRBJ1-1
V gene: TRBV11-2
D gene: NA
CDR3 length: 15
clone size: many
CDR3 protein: CASSFPLTGNTEAFF
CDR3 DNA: TGTGCCAGCAGCTTCCCGCTGACAGGGAACACTGAAGCTTTCTTT

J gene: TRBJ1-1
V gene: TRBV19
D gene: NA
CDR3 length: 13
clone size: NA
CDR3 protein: CATNPLGGTEAFF
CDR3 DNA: TGTGCCACCAACCCTCTGGGGGGCACTGAAGCTTTCTTT